The 25 T cell receptor beta chains listed next were all sequenced from one sample in a study of Ad26.COV2.S vaccination and SARS-CoV-2 variants. The repertoire was sequenced with immunoSEQ multiplex PCR; TCRdb's copy has only in-frame clones and lacks some. The table has approximately 410,000 clones, roughly 90% seen once. Treatment described: some 20 received Ad26.COV2.S at low or high dose, single or two shots; 5 received placebo; per-sample allocation not given. Samples analyzed were those drawn on day 63 after the first vaccine or placebo injection. The material sequenced was peripheral blood, taken in a trial of Ad26.COV2.S vaccine versus placebo. Every receptor here comes from a person aged 18 to 65 who received the Ad26.COV2.S COVID-19 vaccine or a placebo.

The chain couples TRBV4-3 to TRBJ1-1, with 9 bases fitting TRBD1. Germline CDR1 is LGHNA and CDR2 is YSLEER. The CDR3 runs to 15 residues. V lost 2 bases to trimming and J lost 4 bases; unmatched junction nucleotides: 5. CDR3 in amino acids: CASSQMTGGSTEAFF. The CDR3 nucleotides are TGCGCCAGCAGCCAAATGACAGGGGGGAGCACTGAAGCTTTCTTT.

V usage is TRBV18 and J usage is TRBJ2-3; 9 bases agree with TRBD1. Trimming at V came to 3 bases and at J to 4 bases, leaving 8 bases not matched to a gene. Germline-derived CDR1 and CDR2 are KGHSH and LQKENI. This CDR3 has 16 residues. The CDR3 region is CASSPGTGRIADTQYF. The CDR3, as DNA: TGTGCCAGCTCACCCGGGACAGGGAGGATTGCAGATACGCAGTATTTT.

The J gene is TRBJ2-3, the V gene TRBV7-8; 8 nucleotides line up with TRBD2. CDR1 is SGHVS and CDR2 is FQNEAQ in the germline V gene. There are 17 residues in the CDR3. The V and J ends lost 2 bases and 4 bases, in that order; junction bases with no gene match: 11. The CDR3 nucleotides are TGTGCCAGCAGCTTACGAACCCCAGGACTAGCCCCAGATACGCAGTATTTT. Its translation: CASSLRTPGLAPDTQYF.

The chain joins TRBV19 to TRBJ1-6; D gene ambiguous. Trimming pared 6 bases from V and 2 bases from J, leaving 11 bases between. Germline V gene lookup returns CDR1 LNHDA and CDR2 SQIVND (reference sequence). CDR3 size: 15 residues. The CDR3 is CASRKTNTYNSPLHF. CDR3 coding DNA: TGTGCCAGTAGAAAGACAAACACCTATAATTCACCCCTCCACTTT. Full variable domain (rest looked up from reference TRBV19 and TRBJ1-6): DGGITQSPKYLFRKEGQNVTLSCEQNLNHDAMYWYRQDPGQGLRLIYYSQIVNDFQKGDIAEGYSVSREKKESFPLTVTSAQKNPTAFYLCASRKTNTYNSPLHFGNGTRLTVT.

This clone has only one observation. The J gene is TRBJ1-2, the V gene TRBV27, with D maybe TRBD1 (5 bases). Trimming took off 6 bases at V and 5 bases at J, with 28 bases between the two ends. This CDR3 region has 18 residues. Looked up from germline, CDR1 is MNHEY and CDR2 is SMNVEV (reference sequence). The CDR3 bases are TGTGCCAGCAGCCTTGGCCGGGGGATACAACCTATTAAATATGGCTACACCTTC. Translated: CASSLGRGIQPIKYGYTF.

The V and J genes are TRBV11-2 and TRBJ1-4; a possible D gene is TRBD1 (5 bases). V was shortened by 4 bases and J by 5 bases, with 17 bases between the two germline ends. The CDR3 has 16 residues. Germline V CDR1 and CDR2: SGHAT, FQNNGV. The CDR3 bases are TGTGCCAGCAGCTCTCTCTTCAGAGGGGCCAATGAAAAACTGTTTTTT. Its translation: CASSSLFRGANEKLFF.

The CDR3 region has the DNA TGTGCCAGTAGCATTGGACAGGTATCCTACAATGAGCAGTTCTTC. Translation gives CASSIGQVSYNEQFF. This chain connects TRBV19 to TRBJ2-1; TRBD1 agrees at 7 bases. This CDR3 comprises 15 residues. The germline V gene has CDR1 LNHDA and CDR2 SQIVND (reference sequence). Losses at the gene ends were 6 bases for V and 1 base for J; bases not matched to a gene: 6.

The chain is built from TRBV11-2 and TRBJ1-4, with D maybe TRBD1 (5 bases). The CDR3 has 15 residues. From germline, CDR1 is SGHAT and CDR2 FQNNGV. The V end lost 6 bases, the J end lost 1 base, and 12 bases lay between the germline ends. CDR3 region: CASSWRGGTNEKLFF. DNA for the CDR3: TGTGCCAGCAGTTGGAGGGGCGGAACTAATGAAAAACTGTTTTTT.

This rearrangement joins TRBV4-1 to TRBJ2-7; the D is unclear. The CDR3 is 13 residues long. V lost 0 bases to trimming and J lost 2 bases, with 5 bases between them. The germline gives CDR1 MGHRA, CDR2 YSYEKL. The CDR3 DNA reads as TGCGCCAGCAGCCAAGATATGCCCTACGAGCAGTACTTC. It specifies CASSQDMPYEQYF.

The chain is built from TRBV7-2 and TRBJ2-7; unclear D gene. Trimming left V 5 bases short and J 0 bases short, with 11 bases between. This CDR3 comprises 14 residues. From germline, CDR1 is SGHTA and CDR2 FQGNSA. The CDR3 is CASSLRRSSYEQYF. CDR3 bases: TGTGCCAGCAGCCTCCGTCGGAGCTCCTACGAGCAGTACTTC.

The V call is TRBV28, the J call TRBJ1-6; tentative D call: TRBD1 (5 bases). Germline V lookup: CDR1 MDHEN, CDR2 SYDVKM. Trimming shortened V by 4 bases and J by 6 bases, and 19 bases separated the two germline ends. The CDR3 extends over 17 amino acids. DNA for the CDR3: TGTGCCAGCAGTTCCCTTAGTACAGGCTTTGCTAATTCACCCCTCCACTTT. Its translation is CASSSLSTGFANSPLHF.

As regards this clone: Mismatch with germline at one junction end may stem from a read error. The chain joins TRBV6-1 to TRBJ1-2, with TRBD1 matching over 11 bases. Germline V lookup: CDR1 MNHNS, CDR2 SASEGT. The CDR3 sequence is 14 residues long. The CDR3 coding sequence is TGTGCCAGCAGCGAAGGACAGGGGGCTGTTGGCTACACCTTC. Protein sequence: CASSEGQGAVGYTF.

This chain uses TRBV10-1 with TRBJ2-7, with TRBD1 matching 10 bases. Germline values: CDR1 WNHNN, CDR2 SYGVQD (reference sequence). The CDR3 contains 16 residues. V trimming: 3 bases; J trimming: 2 bases; junction bases outside the gene matches: 7. CDR3 sequence (DNA): TGCGCCAGCAGTGATGGGACAGGGGAATATACCTACGAGCAGTACTTC. This translates into CASSDGTGEYTYEQYF.

The genes are TRBV11-2 and TRBJ2-7; TRBD2 is a possible D gene (6 bases). The V end lost 0 bases, the J end lost 0 bases, and 12 bases lay between the germline ends. The CDR3 consists of 16 residues. Per the germline V gene, CDR1 is SGHAT and CDR2 is FQNNGV. The CDR3 region is CASSLDYHGGSYEQYF. CDR3 coding DNA: TGTGCCAGCAGCTTAGATTATCACGGGGGCTCCTACGAGCAGTACTTC.

Worth noting for this clone: Other DNA sequences in the sample encode the same CDR3. The genes are TRBV7-2 and TRBJ2-2; weak D call: TRBD2 (5 bases). The CDR3 contains 13 residues. V lost 0 bases, J lost 6 bases, and 5 bases lay in between. The germline CDR1 and CDR2 sequences are SGHTA and FQGNSA. The DNA for the CDR3 is TGTGCCAGCAGCTTAGCGGGAGCCGGGGAGCTGTTTTTT. This encodes CASSLAGAGELFF. Based on the CDR3 plus reference TRBV7-2 and TRBJ2-2, the full variable domain is GAGVSQSPSNKVTEKGKDVELRCDPISGHTALYWYRQSLGQGLEFLIYFQGNSAPDKSGLPSDRFSAERTGGSVSTLTIQRTQQEDSAVYLCASSLAGAGELFFGEGSRLTVL.

This chain links TRBV30 with TRBJ2-7; no reliable D call. Germline V gene data show CDR1 as GTSNPN and CDR2 as SVGIG (reference sequence). This CDR3 has 16 amino acids. Trimming took 0 bases from V and 2 from J, leaving 17 bases between them. CDR3 sequence: CAWSVNIAPGPYEQYF. DNA of the CDR3: TGTGCCTGGAGTGTTAATATCGCTCCAGGACCCTACGAGCAGTACTTC.

The CDR3 reads CASSLGGGPRDTQYF. In DNA, the CDR3 is TGCGCCAGCAGCCTGGGAGGGGGGCCCAGAGATACGCAGTATTTT. The chain joins TRBV5-1 to TRBJ2-3, with a possible D match to TRBD2 (7 bases). Germline CDR1 SGHRS, CDR2 YFSETQ. Between the trimmed V and J ends, which lost 4 bases and 5 bases, there was a span of 17 bases. The CDR3 length is 15 residues.

Comments on this clone: Other DNA sequences in the same sample also yield this CDR3. The rearrangement links TRBV2 to TRBJ2-3; 7 bases are a match to TRBD2. The CDR3 has 14 residues. Germline V CDR1 and CDR2: SNHLY, FYNNEI. After removal of 4 bases from V and 1 base from J, the junction contained 2 bases not matched to a gene. CDR3 coding DNA: TGTGCCAGCAGTGGAAGCGGGGGCACAGATACGCAGTATTTT. Protein product: CASSGSGGTDTQYF.

Notes on this clone: The same CDR3 is also encoded by other DNA sequences in this sample. The V and J genes are TRBV18 and TRBJ2-7, with 9 bases matching TRBD1. Germline V lookup: CDR1 KGHSH, CDR2 LQKENI. The CDR3 contains 13 residues. Trimming took 8 bases from V and 1 from J; bases not matched to a gene: 3. The chain's CDR3 is CASAGTGSYEQYF. The CDR3 DNA is TGTGCCAGCGCCGGGACAGGGTCCTACGAGCAGTACTTC.

A word on this clone: A read error is likely, as this CDR3 ends without the conserved phenylalanine or tryptophan. No DNA is shown, since the ends of the CDR3 on it are uncertain; the CDR3 is the one TCRdb lists. The chain links TRBV5-3 to TRBJ2-4; TRBD1 is the table's D call and was not checked against the DNA. TRBV5-3 falls under the ORF class, with uncertain function. Including both end residues, the CDR3 is 11 amino acids long. CDR3 region: CARSLLPTESG.

The gene calls are TRBV28 and TRBJ2-1; TRBD1 agrees at 12 bases. Unmatched junction bases numbered 7, after V lost 3 bases and J lost 7 bases. Looked up from germline, CDR1 is MDHEN and CDR2 is SYDVKM. The CDR3 spans 16 residues. CDR3 sequence reads: CASSLLGTGGRNEQFF. CDR3 DNA: TGTGCCAGCAGTTTGCTCGGGACAGGGGGCAGGAATGAGCAGTTCTTC.

The chain couples TRBV6-6 to TRBJ1-2; D is unclear. V shed 0 bases and J shed 1 base, with 12 bases lying between them. The germline V gene has CDR1 MNHNY and CDR2 SVGAGI (reference sequence). This CDR3 has 16 residues. This chain's CDR3 is CASSYSWMGDNYGYTF. CDR3 DNA sequence: TGTGCCAGCAGTTACTCGTGGATGGGCGATAACTATGGCTACACCTTC.

V is TRBV9 and J is TRBJ1-4; 9 positions agree with TRBD1. This CDR3 has 13 residues. Germline lookup yields CDR1 SGDLS and CDR2 YYNGEE. Germline trimming cut 0 bases from V and 12 bases from J; bases unmatched to any gene: 3. CDR3 in DNA: TGTGCCAGCAGCGTAGGGGGACAGGGAGAACTGTTTTTT. Amino acid sequence: CASSVGGQGELFF.

As concerns this clone: This specimen includes other DNA sequences encoding the same CDR3. The chain uses TRBV5-1 and TRBJ2-7; D is perhaps TRBD2 (5 bases). This CDR3 region has 14 residues. Trimming shortened V by 0 bases and J by 2 bases, and 9 bases separated the two germline ends. Germline V gene lookup returns CDR1 SGHRS and CDR2 YFSETQ. The CDR3 sequence is CASSLDGVPYEQYF. DNA of the CDR3: TGCGCCAGCAGCTTGGACGGGGTCCCCTACGAGCAGTACTTC.

V is TRBV19 and J is TRBJ1-1; D unresolved. CDR3 size: 12 residues. The V end was cut by 7 bases, the J end by 0 bases, with 6 bases between. Germline lookup yields CDR1 LNHDA and CDR2 SQIVND (reference sequence). In nucleotides, the CDR3 is TGTGCCAGTACCAAGTTGAACACTGAAGCTTTCTTT. Amino acid sequence: CASTKLNTEAFF.